Listed below are T cell receptor beta chains from one sample, sequenced in a study of cytomegalovirus exposure and HLA in healthy donors. TCRdb's table, derived via immunoSEQ multiplex PCR, lists solely in-frame clones and lacks some. The profile shows 110,000 to 150,000 clones, around 78% of them singletons. Sample: PBMCs. The receptor set was obtained from a woman aged 18-29 years in good health and CMV-seropositive. Both conserved end residues are part of each CDR3. A D gene is named only where the DNA matches it firmly. Not every row has a clone size; where given, it reads once, few, many or a size class.

size,J,V,D,CDR3,DNA
.,TRBJ2-7,TRBV28,TRBD1,CASSPRTGRFLEQYF,TGTGCCAGCAGTCCCCGGACAGGGAGGTTTCTCGAGCAGTACTTC
.,TRBJ1-2,TRBV6-5,TRBD1,CASKVSGGQGYTF,TGTGCCAGCAAAGTTTCAGGGGGTCAAGGCTACACCTTC
.,TRBJ2-7,TRBV5-1,TRBD1,CASSSGGQESSYEQYF,TGCGCCAGCAGCTCAGGGGGACAGGAGAGCTCCTACGAGCAGTACTTC
.,TRBJ1-6,TRBV5-1,TRBD1,CASSWGQGNSPLHF,TGCGCCAGCAGCTGGGGACAGGGAAATTCACCCCTCCACTTT
.,TRBJ2-3,TRBV5-1,.,CASSRDPVGGTDTQYF,TGCGCCAGCAGCCGAGACCCGGTGGGCGGCACAGATACGCAGTATTTT
.,TRBJ1-5,TRBV4-1,TRBD1,CASSQEGQGHHLYSNQPQHF,TGCGCCAGCAGCCAAGAGGGACAGGGCCACCACCTTTATAGCAATCAGCCCCAGCATTTT
.,TRBJ2-4,TRBV5-1,.,CASSLAGQENIQYF,TGCGCCAGCAGCTTGGCGGGACAAGAAAACATTCAGTACTTC
.,TRBJ1-1,TRBV7-9,TRBD1,CASRPGTGDWGTEAFF,TGTGCCAGCAGACCAGGGACAGGGGATTGGGGGACTGAAGCTTTCTTT
.,TRBJ2-3,TRBV11-3,TRBD2,CASSLGTSGSTDTQYF,TGTGCCAGCAGCCTCGGGACTAGCGGGAGCACAGATACGCAGTATTTT
few,TRBJ1-2,TRBV19,TRBD1,CASSLGPQGVTYGYTF,TGTGCCAGTAGTCTCGGACCCCAGGGGGTTACCTATGGCTACACCTTC
.,TRBJ1-4,TRBV7-6,.,CASSLAGQITNEKLFF,TGTGCCAGCAGCTTAGCTGGGCAGATCACTAATGAAAAACTGTTTTTT
.,TRBJ2-1,TRBV7-6,TRBD2,CASSRAGGVDNEQFF,TGTGCCAGCAGCCGGGCCGGGGGGGTCGACAATGAGCAGTTCTTC
.,TRBJ1-1,TRBV4-3,.,CASSQGFGLNTEAFF,TGCGCCAGCAGCCAAGGTTTTGGGCTGAACACTGAAGCTTTCTTT
.,TRBJ1-1,TRBV30,TRBD1,CAWSVQGAGNTEAFF,TGTGCCTGGAGTGTACAGGGGGCGGGGAACACTGAAGCTTTCTTT
.,TRBJ2-1,TRBV9,.,CASRSGSYNEQFF,TGTGCCAGCAGGAGCGGCTCCTACAATGAGCAGTTCTTC
.,TRBJ2-7,TRBV6-6,TRBD1,CASSYSGQPPYEQYF,TGTGCCAGCAGTTACTCGGGACAGCCTCCCTACGAGCAGTACTTC
.,TRBJ1-4,TRBV4-1,.,CASSQDTRTGTNEKLFF,TGCGCCAGCAGCCAAGATACCCGGACGGGGACTAATGAAAAACTGTTTTTT
.,TRBJ2-3,TRBV28,TRBD1,CASRTGGIRTDTQYF,TGTGCCAGCAGGACAGGGGGAATTCGCACAGATACGCAGTATTTT
many,TRBJ1-1,TRBV6-5,.,CASSYSGENTEAFF,TGTGCCAGCAGTTACTCCGGGGAGAACACTGAAGCTTTCTTT
once,TRBJ1-2,TRBV27,.,CASSPDLPKTVQLGYTF,TGTGCCAGCAGTCCAGACCTTCCAAAGACAGTACAGTTGGGCTACACCTTC